The rows below give T cell receptor beta chains drawn from one sample of a study of blood T cell repertoires in COVID-19. Libraries were prepared by immunoSEQ multiplex PCR; TCRdb keeps only in-frame clonotypes and omits some of them. The sample lists fewer than 200,000 clones, approximately 80% seen once, with approximately 1.4% in the top ten. Material for sequencing was peripheral blood. These receptors originate from a human donor in a cohort sampled during active COVID-19. The CDR3 runs from the conserved cysteine through the conserved F or W. The D gene is left open where the match is weak. Size tells how often a clone was seen (once, few, many) or the class of an expanded clone, and some rows leave it out.

NA	TRBJ2-7	NA	TRBV5-4	CASSWGTSSYEQYF	TGTGCCAGCAGCTGGGGTACTAGCAGCTACGAGCAGTACTTC
NA	TRBJ1-1	NA	TRBV6-5	CASSYSKRQMNTEAFF	TGTGCCAGCAGTTACTCGAAGCGGCAGATGAACACTGAAGCTTTCTTT
NA	TRBJ2-6	NA	TRBV10-2	CASTPRLFLSGANVLTF	TGCGCCAGCACCCCGCGGCTATTCCTCTCTGGGGCCAACGTCCTGACTTTC
NA	TRBJ1-5	NA	TRBV6-5	CASSYSSRVNQPQHF	TGTGCCAGCAGTTACTCGAGCAGGGTAAATCAGCCCCAGCATTTT
NA	TRBJ2-3	NA	TRBV19	CASSIGQSSTDTQYF	TGTGCCAGTAGTATCGGACAGTCTAGCACAGATACGCAGTATTTT
NA	TRBJ2-7	TRBD1	TRBV7-2	CASSGGTGGMGYEQYF	TGTGCCAGCAGCGGAGGGACAGGGGGTATGGGATACGAGCAGTACTTC
NA	TRBJ1-2	TRBD1	TRBV5-4	CASSPGTGTNYGYTF	TGTGCCAGCAGTCCCGGGACAGGAACTAACTATGGCTACACCTTC
NA	TRBJ1-3	TRBD1	TRBV5-4	CAIGRGPGNTIYF	TGTGCCATTGGCAGGGGGCCTGGAAACACCATATATTTT
NA	TRBJ2-1	NA	TRBV7-9	CASSVMNEQFF	TGTGCCAGCAGCGTAATGAATGAGCAGTTCTTC
NA	TRBJ1-1	NA	TRBV12-3/TRBV12-4	CASSFPQQGGAFF	TGTGCCAGCAGTTTTCCCCAACAGGGTGGTGCTTTCTTT
NA	TRBJ1-5	NA	TRBV19	CASSIWIQGISNQPQHF	TGTGCCAGTAGTATTTGGATTCAGGGCATTAGCAATCAGCCCCAGCATTTT
NA	TRBJ2-7	TRBD1	TRBV5-1	CASSKGTGTNYEQYF	TGCGCCAGCAGCAAAGGGACAGGAACGAACTACGAGCAGTACTTC
NA	TRBJ2-7	NA	TRBV28	CASSPLQMVYEQYF	TGTGCCAGCAGTCCCCTACAGATGGTGTACGAGCAGTACTTC
NA	TRBJ1-2	NA	TRBV14	CASSQDRQWGYTF	TGTGCCAGCAGCCAAGACAGGCAATGGGGCTACACCTTC
few	TRBJ1-2	NA	TRBV9	CASSPRGEGNYGYTF	TGTGCCAGCAGCCCCCGTGGGGAGGGGAACTATGGCTACACCTTC
NA	TRBJ2-5	TRBD1	TRBV4-3	CASSQETGSGGDLETQYF	TGCGCCAGCAGCCAAGAAACGGGGTCAGGGGGCGATTTGGAGACCCAGTACTTC
once	TRBJ2-2	NA	TRBV3-1/TRBV3-2	CASRSRVTANTGELFF	TGTGCCAGCAGATCCAGGGTAACCGCGAACACCGGGGAGCTGTTTTTT
NA	TRBJ2-5	NA	TRBV28	CASRRDGPARETQYF	TGTGCCAGCCGACGAGACGGCCCCGCTAGAGAGACCCAGTACTTC
NA	TRBJ1-1	NA	TRBV4-2	CASSQAPTGANTEAFF	TGTGCCAGCAGCCAAGCCCCGACAGGCGCTAACACTGAAGCTTTCTTT
NA	TRBJ2-1	TRBD1	TRBV6-2/TRBV6-3	CASSPRQGVKSFF	TGTGCCAGCAGTCCAAGACAGGGGGTGAAGTCGTTCTTC
NA	TRBJ2-7	TRBD2	TRBV5-4	CASRKPGLAEEQYF	TGTGCCAGCAGAAAACCGGGACTAGCGGAAGAGCAGTACTTC